These T cell receptor beta chains were read from a single sample in a study of human T cells and chemical hapten exposure. In TCRdb, the RACE reads were re-called with MiXCR into one record per CDR3 protein. The table shows 50,000 to 75,000 distinct CDR3 sequences, with about 10% occurring only once. Material: whole blood, obtained in connection with sensitization to the hapten diphenylcyclopropenone (DPC). The receptors shown here come from a woman aged 25-40 years with alopecia areata. Some clones in this sample may be carry-over from other donors' samples. The CDR3 runs from the conserved cysteine through the conserved F or W. Each record gives: CDR3 protein, CDR3 DNA, J gene, V gene, D gene, clone size. D genes are given only for firm matches. For some rows the clone size is stated as once, few or many, or as a class when expanded; others skip it.

CDR3aa: CATSNKASSTDTQYF
CDR3nt: TGTGCCACCAGTAATAAGGCTAGCAGCACAGATACGCAGTATTTT
j_gene: TRBJ2-3
v_gene: TRBV24-1
d_gene: -
abundance: many

CDR3aa: CASSFRTASTDTQYF
CDR3nt: TGTGCCAGCAGCTTTAGGACAGCCAGCACAGATACGCAGTATTTT
j_gene: TRBJ2-3
v_gene: TRBV5-6
d_gene: -
abundance: many

CDR3aa: CSVEEGSGKRTDTQYF
CDR3nt: TGCAGCGTTGAAGAAGGGTCGGGTAAACGCACAGATACGCAGTATTTT
j_gene: TRBJ2-3
v_gene: TRBV29-1
d_gene: -
abundance: few

CDR3aa: CASSVAQDSPLHF
CDR3nt: TGTGCCAGCAGCGTAGCACAGGACTCACCCCTCCACTTT
j_gene: TRBJ1-6
v_gene: TRBV9
d_gene: -
abundance: few

CDR3aa: CASSLLPTSTDTQYF
CDR3nt: TGTGCCAGCAGCTTACTGCCGACTAGCACAGATACGCAGTATTTT
j_gene: TRBJ2-3
v_gene: TRBV11-1
d_gene: -
abundance: many

CDR3aa: CASTQRATDTQYF
CDR3nt: TGTGCCAGCACCCAAAGGGCGACAGATACGCAGTATTTT
j_gene: TRBJ2-3
v_gene: TRBV6-2/TRBV6-3
d_gene: -
abundance: few

CDR3aa: CASSLNIGEQYF
CDR3nt: TGTGCCAGCAGCTTGAACATAGGCGAGCAGTACTTC
j_gene: TRBJ2-7
v_gene: TRBV13
d_gene: -
abundance: many

CDR3aa: CASSPLPPGTSGYNEQFF
CDR3nt: TGCGCCAGCAGCCCCCTCCCCCCCGGGACTAGCGGGTACAATGAGCAGTTCTTC
j_gene: TRBJ2-1
v_gene: TRBV5-1
d_gene: TRBD2
abundance: -

CDR3aa: CASSPLLGVYEQYF
CDR3nt: TGTGCCAGCAGCCCCCTGCTGGGGGTCTACGAGCAGTACTTC
j_gene: TRBJ2-7
v_gene: TRBV7-8
d_gene: -
abundance: many

CDR3aa: CAWSTGTANTEAFF
CDR3nt: TGTGCCTGGAGTACCGGGACCGCGAACACTGAAGCTTTCTTT
j_gene: TRBJ1-1
v_gene: TRBV30
d_gene: -
abundance: many

CDR3aa: CASSYPRGPQYF
CDR3nt: TGTGCCAGCAGTTACCCGAGGGGGCCCCAGTACTTC
j_gene: TRBJ2-5
v_gene: TRBV6-5
d_gene: TRBD1
abundance: many

CDR3aa: CSARQDRVTATEAFF
CDR3nt: TGCAGTGCTAGACAAGACAGGGTAACGGCCACTGAAGCTTTCTTT
j_gene: TRBJ1-1
v_gene: TRBV20-1
d_gene: TRBD1
abundance: -